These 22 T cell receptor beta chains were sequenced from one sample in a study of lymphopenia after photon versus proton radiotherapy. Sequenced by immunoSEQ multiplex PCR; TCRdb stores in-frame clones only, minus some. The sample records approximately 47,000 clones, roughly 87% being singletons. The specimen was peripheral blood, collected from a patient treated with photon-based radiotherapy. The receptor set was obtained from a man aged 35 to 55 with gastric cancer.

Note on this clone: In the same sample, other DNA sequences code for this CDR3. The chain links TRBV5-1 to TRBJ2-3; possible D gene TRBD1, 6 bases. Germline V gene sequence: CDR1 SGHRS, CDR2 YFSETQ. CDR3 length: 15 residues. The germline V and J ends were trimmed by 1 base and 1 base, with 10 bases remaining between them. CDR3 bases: TGCGCCAGCAGCTTGAGGGGGTTAGGCACAGATACGCAGTATTTT. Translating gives CASSLRGLGTDTQYF.

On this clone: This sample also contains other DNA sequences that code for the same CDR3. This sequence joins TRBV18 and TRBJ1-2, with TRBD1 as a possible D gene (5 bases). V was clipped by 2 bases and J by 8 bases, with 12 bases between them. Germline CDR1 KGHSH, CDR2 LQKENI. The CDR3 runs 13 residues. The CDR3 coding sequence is TGTGCCAGCTCACCAGAGGGGCGTGGCGGCTACACCTTC. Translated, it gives CASSPEGRGGYTF.

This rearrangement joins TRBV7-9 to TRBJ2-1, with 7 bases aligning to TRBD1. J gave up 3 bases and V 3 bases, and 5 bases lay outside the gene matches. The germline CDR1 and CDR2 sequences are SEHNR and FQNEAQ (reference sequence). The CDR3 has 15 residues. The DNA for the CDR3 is TGTGCCAGCAGCTTCCGGGACAGAAACTACAATGAGCAGTTCTTC. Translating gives CASSFRDRNYNEQFF.

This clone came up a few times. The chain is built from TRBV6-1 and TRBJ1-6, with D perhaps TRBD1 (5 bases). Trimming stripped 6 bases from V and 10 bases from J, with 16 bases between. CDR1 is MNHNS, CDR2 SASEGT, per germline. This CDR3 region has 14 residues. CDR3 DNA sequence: TGTGCCAGCAGCGGCCGGGACTTCCGATCACCCCTCCACTTT. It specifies CASSGRDFRSPLHF.

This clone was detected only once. The CDR3 coding sequence is TGTGCCTGGAGTCCCACAGACCGTGGGGCGGGGGCCAACGTCCTGACTTTC. Its translation: CAWSPTDRGAGANVLTF. V is TRBV30 and J is TRBJ2-6; tentatively, D is TRBD1 (5 bases). This CDR3 is built from 17 residues. The germline V and J ends were trimmed by 2 bases and 4 bases, with 18 bases remaining between them. Germline V CDR1 and CDR2: GTSNPN, SVGIG (reference sequence).

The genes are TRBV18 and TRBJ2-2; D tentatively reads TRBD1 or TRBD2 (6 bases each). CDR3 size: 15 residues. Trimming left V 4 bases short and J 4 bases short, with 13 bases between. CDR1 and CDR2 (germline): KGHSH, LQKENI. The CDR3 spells CASSRGARGTGELFF. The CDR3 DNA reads TGTGCCAGCTCACGGGGGGCGCGCGGCACCGGGGAGCTGTTTTTT.

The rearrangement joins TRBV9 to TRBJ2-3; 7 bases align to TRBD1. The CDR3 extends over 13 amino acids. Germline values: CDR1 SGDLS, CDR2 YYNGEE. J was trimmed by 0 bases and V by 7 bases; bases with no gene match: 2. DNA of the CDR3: TGTGCCAGCGAGGGGGCGAGCACAGATACGCAGTATTTT. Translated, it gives CASEGASTDTQYF.

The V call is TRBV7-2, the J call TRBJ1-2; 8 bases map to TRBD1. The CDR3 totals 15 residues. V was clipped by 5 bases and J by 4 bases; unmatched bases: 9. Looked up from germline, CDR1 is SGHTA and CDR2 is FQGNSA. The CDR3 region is CASSLQGTGAYGYTF. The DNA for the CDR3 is TGTGCCAGCAGCCTGCAGGGGACAGGAGCCTATGGCTACACCTTC.

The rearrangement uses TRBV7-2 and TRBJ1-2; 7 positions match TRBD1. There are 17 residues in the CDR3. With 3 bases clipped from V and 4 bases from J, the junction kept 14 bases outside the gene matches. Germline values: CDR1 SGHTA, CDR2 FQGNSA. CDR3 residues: CASSFAGTDRVTYGYTF. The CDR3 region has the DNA TGTGCCAGCAGCTTTGCGGGCACCGACAGGGTGACCTATGGCTACACCTTC.

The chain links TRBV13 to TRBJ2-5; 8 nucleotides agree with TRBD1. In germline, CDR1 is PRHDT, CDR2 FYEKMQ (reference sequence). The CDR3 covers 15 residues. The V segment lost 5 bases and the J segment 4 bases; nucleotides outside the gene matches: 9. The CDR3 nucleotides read TGTGCCAGCAGCCTAGAGGGACAGGTCGGAGAGACCCAGTACTTC. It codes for CASSLEGQVGETQYF.

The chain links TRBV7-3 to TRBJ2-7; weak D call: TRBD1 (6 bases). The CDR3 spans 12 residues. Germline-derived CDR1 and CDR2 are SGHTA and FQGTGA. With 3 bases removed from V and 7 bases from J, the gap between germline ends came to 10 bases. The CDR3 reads CASSFRGGEQYF. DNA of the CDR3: TGTGCCAGCAGCTTCAGGGGCGGGGAGCAGTACTTC.

The CDR3 DNA is TGTGCCAGCAGCCCGGACATAGGGTATGGCTACACCTTC. Translated: CASSPDIGYGYTF. The chain combines TRBV9 with TRBJ1-2; D possibly corresponds to TRBD1 (5 bases). V was shortened by 4 bases and J by 5 bases, with 12 bases between the two germline ends. The CDR3 is 13 amino acids. Germline CDR1 is SGDLS and CDR2 is YYNGEE.

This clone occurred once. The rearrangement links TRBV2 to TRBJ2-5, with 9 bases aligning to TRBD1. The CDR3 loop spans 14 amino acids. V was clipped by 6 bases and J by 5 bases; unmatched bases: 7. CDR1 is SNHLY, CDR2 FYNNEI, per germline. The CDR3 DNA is TGTGCCAGCAGCACAGGGGGCACCGGGGAGACCCAGTACTTC. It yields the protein CASSTGGTGETQYF.

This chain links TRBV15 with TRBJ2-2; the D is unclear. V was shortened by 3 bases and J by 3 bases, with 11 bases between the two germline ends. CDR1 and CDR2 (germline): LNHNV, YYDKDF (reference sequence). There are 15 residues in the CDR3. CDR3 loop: CATSSRTGYTGELFF. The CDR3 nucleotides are TGTGCCACCAGCAGCCGGACGGGTTACACCGGGGAGCTGTTTTTT.

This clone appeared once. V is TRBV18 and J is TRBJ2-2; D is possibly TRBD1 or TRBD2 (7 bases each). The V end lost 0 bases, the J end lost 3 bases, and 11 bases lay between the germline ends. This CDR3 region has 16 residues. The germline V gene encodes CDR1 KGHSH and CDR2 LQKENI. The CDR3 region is CASSPPSGGDTGELFF. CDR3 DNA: TGTGCCAGCTCACCACCATCAGGGGGGGACACCGGGGAGCTGTTTTTT.

The CDR3 protein is CASSQDRITQYF. CDR3 coding DNA: TGCGCCAGCAGCCAAGATCGGATTACGCAGTATTTT. This chain connects TRBV4-3 to TRBJ2-3; D is ambiguous. The CDR3 covers 12 residues. The V end lost 0 bases, the J end lost 8 bases, and 6 bases lay between the germline ends. Per germline, CDR1 LGHNA and CDR2 YSLEER.

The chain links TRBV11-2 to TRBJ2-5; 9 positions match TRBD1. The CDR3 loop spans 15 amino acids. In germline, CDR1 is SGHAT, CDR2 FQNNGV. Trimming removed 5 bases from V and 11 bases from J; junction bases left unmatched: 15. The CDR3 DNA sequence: TGTGCCAGCAGCCAGGGGACAGGGCCACCTCTACTACAGTACTTC. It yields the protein CASSQGTGPPLLQYF.

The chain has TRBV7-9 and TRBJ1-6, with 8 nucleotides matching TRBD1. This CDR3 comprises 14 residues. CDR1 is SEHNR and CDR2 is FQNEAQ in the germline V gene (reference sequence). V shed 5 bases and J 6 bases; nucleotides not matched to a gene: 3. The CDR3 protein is CASSPDRGNSPLHF. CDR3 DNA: TGTGCCAGCAGCCCCGACAGGGGTAATTCACCCCTCCACTTT.

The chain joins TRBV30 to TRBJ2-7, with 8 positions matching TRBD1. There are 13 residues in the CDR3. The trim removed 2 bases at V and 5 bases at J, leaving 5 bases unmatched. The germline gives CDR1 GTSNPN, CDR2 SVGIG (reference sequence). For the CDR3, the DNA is TGTGCCTGGAGTCAGGACAGGGCCCACGAGCAGTACTTC. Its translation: CAWSQDRAHEQYF.

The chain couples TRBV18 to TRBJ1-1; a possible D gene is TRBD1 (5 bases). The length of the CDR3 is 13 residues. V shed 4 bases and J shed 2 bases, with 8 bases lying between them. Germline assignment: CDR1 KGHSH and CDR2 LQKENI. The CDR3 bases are TGTGCCAGCTCACAAGGACACAACACTGAAGCTTTCTTT. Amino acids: CASSQGHNTEAFF.

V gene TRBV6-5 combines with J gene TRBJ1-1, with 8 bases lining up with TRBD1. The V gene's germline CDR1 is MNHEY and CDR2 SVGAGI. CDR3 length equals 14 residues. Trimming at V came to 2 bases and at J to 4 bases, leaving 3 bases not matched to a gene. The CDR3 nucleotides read TGTGCCAGCAGTTACGGACAGGGCGGCACTGAAGCTTTCTTT. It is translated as CASSYGQGGTEAFF.

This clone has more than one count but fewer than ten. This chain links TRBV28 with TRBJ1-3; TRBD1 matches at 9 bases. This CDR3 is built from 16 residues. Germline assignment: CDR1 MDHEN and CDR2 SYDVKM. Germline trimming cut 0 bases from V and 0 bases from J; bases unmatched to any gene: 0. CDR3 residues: CASSLWGQGSGNTIYF. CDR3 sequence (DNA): TGTGCCAGCAGTTTATGGGGACAGGGCTCTGGAAACACCATATATTTT. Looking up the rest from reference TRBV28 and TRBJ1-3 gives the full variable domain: DVKVTQSSRYLVKRTGEKVFLECVQDMDHENMFWYRQDPGLGLRLIYFSYDVKMKEKGDIPEGYSVSREKKERFSLILESASTNQTSMYLCASSLWGQGSGNTIYFGEGSWLTVV.